The present entry profiles one T cell receptor beta chain with its context. Its antigen is not known. This sample stems from a study of cytotoxic CD8 clonotypes in ibrutinib-treated CLL. Background on the study: Mean per-sample yields comprised about 250,000 productive templates and approximately 97,000 productive rearrangements. Broader study findings: Clonality went up at ibrutinib response and then declined back toward baseline at progression. Clonality measured at baseline exceeded age-matched healthy donors, tracking circulating CD8+ T-cell counts.

Depth targeted 1 in 200,000 to 1 in 1 million T cells, averaging approximately 9.3x coverage per clonotype. The method was immunoSEQ multiplex PCR; TCRdb's version includes in-frame clones alone and lacks a portion of them. The table includes more than 60,000 clones, approximately 87% detected once. Trimming removed 4 bases from V and 1 base from J, with 16 bases in between. Germline CDR1 SGHRS, CDR2 YFSETQ. This CDR3 is built from 16 residues. This chain links TRBV5-1 with TRBJ2-3; TRBD2 might be the D (6 bases). The sample in question was PBMCs, obtained after 24 months of ibrutinib treatment. This receptor was taken from a human donor with chronic lymphocytic leukemia. CDR3 sequence: CASSREDHPGTDTQYF. CDR3 nucleotide sequence: TGCGCCAGCAGCAGGGAGGACCACCCCGGCACAGATACGCAGTATTTT.